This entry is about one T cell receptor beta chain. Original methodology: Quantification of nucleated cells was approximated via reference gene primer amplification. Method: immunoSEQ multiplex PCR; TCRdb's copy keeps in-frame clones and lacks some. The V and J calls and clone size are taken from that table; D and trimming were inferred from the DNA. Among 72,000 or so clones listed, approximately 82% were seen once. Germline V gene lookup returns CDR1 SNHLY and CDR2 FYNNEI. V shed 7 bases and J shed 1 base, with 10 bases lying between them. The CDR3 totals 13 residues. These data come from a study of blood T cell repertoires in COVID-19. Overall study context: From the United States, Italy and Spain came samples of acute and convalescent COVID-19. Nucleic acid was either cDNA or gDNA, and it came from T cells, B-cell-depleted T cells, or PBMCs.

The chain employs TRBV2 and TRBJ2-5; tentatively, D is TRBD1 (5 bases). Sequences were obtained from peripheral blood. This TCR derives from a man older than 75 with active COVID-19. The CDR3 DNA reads TGTGCCAGCAATCCTGGGGCCCAAGAGACCCAGTACTTC. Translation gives CASNPGAQETQYF.